This T cell receptor beta chain was sequenced for a study of T cell responses to AZD1222 COVID-19 vaccine. Points from the study as a whole: In all cases, repertoires were sampled only after the peak T cell response. There were mostly white British donors and more females than males, and clonal diversity was possibly underestimated.

Sequencing used immunoSEQ multiplex PCR; TCRdb keeps in-frame clones, though not all of them. The data contain about 83,000 clones, 88% of them singletons. Per germline, CDR1 MNHEY and CDR2 SVGAGI. V was pared by 0 bases and J by 1 base, with 4 bases between. This CDR3 is built from 13 residues. For this clone: What it binds is not known.

Sequenced material: peripheral blood, taken on day 0 of MenACWY control vaccination. The sequence was obtained from an adult in good health. The rearrangement uses TRBV6-5 and TRBJ2-7; D gene ambiguous. CDR3 DNA: TGTGCCAGCAGTTACTCCATATCCTACGAGCAGTACTTC. Protein: CASSYSISYEQYF.